Presented here are 18 T cell receptor beta chains from one specimen sequenced in a study of T cell responses to AZD1222 COVID-19 vaccine listed by TCRdb under 2021. This specimen's time point label, per the study, means: baseline before first vaccination. The method was the immunoSEQ multiplex PCR assay. The clones in this table, taken by TCRdb from immuneACCESS, are in-frame only. Not every clone is retained; where verified, under half of the shortfall comes from an unresolved V gene, and the cause of the rest is unknown. The sample table shows more than 75,000 clones, and 91% are seen once. The ten largest account for under 10% of the sample. Sequenced material: peripheral blood, taken on day 0 of AZD1222 vaccination. The receptors come from an adult in good health.

The chain joins TRBV19 to TRBJ2-1; 12 bases are a match to TRBD2. The V and J ends lost 3 bases and 6 bases, in that order; junction bases with no gene match: 6. This CDR3 contains 16 residues. Per the germline V gene, CDR1 is LNHDA and CDR2 is SQIVND (reference sequence). For the CDR3, the DNA is TGTGCCAGTAGTATTGTCCTAGCGGGAGGGATCAATGAGCAGTTCTTC. This gives the protein CASSIVLAGGINEQFF.

The chain combines TRBV10-1 with TRBJ1-2; D is ambiguous. V lost 5 bases and J lost 4, with 14 bases in between. This CDR3 has 14 amino acids. Germline lookup yields CDR1 WNHNN and CDR2 SYGVQD (reference sequence). CDR3 in amino acids: CASSNRTDLYGYTF. CDR3 nucleotides: TGCGCCAGCAGTAACCGGACGGACCTCTATGGCTACACCTTC.

This sequence joins TRBV27 and TRBJ2-1; TRBD2 agrees at 10 bases. J was trimmed by 5 bases and V by 2 bases; bases with no gene match: 9. Germline V lookup: CDR1 MNHEY, CDR2 SMNVEV (reference sequence). The CDR3 has 17 amino acids. The CDR3 region is CASSLPSGRIRDNEQFF. CDR3 nucleotides: TGTGCCAGCAGTTTACCTAGCGGGAGAATCAGGGACAATGAGCAGTTCTTC.

The V and J genes are TRBV7-8 and TRBJ1-5, with D perhaps matching TRBD1 (5 bases). Germline CDR1 SGHVS, CDR2 FQNEAQ. The CDR3 length is 15 residues. V lost 8 bases and J 3 bases, leaving 17 bases between the germline ends. The CDR3 DNA reads TGTGCCAGCGCCGGGACGTATTCCTTCAATCAGCCCCAGCATTTT. It yields the protein CASAGTYSFNQPQHF.

V usage is TRBV6-6 and J usage is TRBJ1-1, with 7 bases identical to TRBD1. The CDR3 extends over 17 amino acids. Germline loops: CDR1 MNHNY, CDR2 SVGAGI (reference sequence). Trimming removed 5 bases from V and 0 bases from J; junction bases left unmatched: 12. The CDR3 protein is CASSQLTTGTMNTEAFF. DNA of the CDR3: TGTGCCAGCAGTCAACTGACGACAGGGACCATGAACACTGAAGCTTTCTTT.

Notes on this clone: The same CDR3 is also encoded by other DNA sequences in this sample. V and J are TRBV12-3 or TRBV12-4 and TRBJ1-1; the D is unclear. The CDR3 length is 13 residues. Trimming left V 2 bases short and J 1 base short, with 5 bases between. The DNA of the CDR3 is TGTGCCAGCAGTTTAAGGAGGAACACTGAAGCTTTCTTT. Translating gives CASSLRRNTEAFF.

The chain joins TRBV5-3 to TRBJ1-4, with 8 bases aligning to TRBD1. TRBV5-3 is given ORF status, its function remaining uncertain. CDR3 size: 14 residues. Germline trimming cut 0 bases from V and 10 bases from J; bases unmatched to any gene: 5. The CDR3 coding sequence is TGTGCCAGAAGCTTGGGCAGGGGGCGCGGAAAACTGTTTTTT. Translated: CARSLGRGRGKLFF.

This clone was seen a single time. The V call is TRBV19, the J call TRBJ1-1; D uncertain. The V end lost 6 bases, the J end lost 2 bases, and 13 bases lay between the germline ends. Germline values: CDR1 LNHDA, CDR2 SQIVND (reference sequence). The CDR3 sequence is 14 residues long. The CDR3 DNA sequence: TGTGCCAGTAGCTCAACAGACGCCAACACTGAAGCTTTCTTT. It is translated as CASSSTDANTEAFF.

This chain links TRBV10-2 with TRBJ1-2; perhaps TRBD1 as D (6 bases). This CDR3 is built from 17 residues. Germline V gene sequence: CDR1 WSHSY, CDR2 SAAADI. Trimming left V 0 bases short and J 7 bases short, with 21 bases between. The CDR3: CASSESRGGLTNSGYTF. CDR3 coding DNA: TGCGCCAGCAGTGAGTCGAGAGGGGGATTGACGAATAGTGGCTACACCTTC.

The chain couples TRBV30 to TRBJ2-2; 10 nucleotides agree with TRBD2. Germline CDR1 is GTSNPN and CDR2 is SVGIG (reference sequence). The CDR3 is made up of 17 amino acids. Trimming removed 2 bases from V and 6 bases from J; junction bases left unmatched: 12. CDR3 nucleotides: TGTGCCTGGAGTCCGGCCTTGCTAGCGGGAGCTCCCGGGGAGCTGTTTTTT. Translated: CAWSPALLAGAPGELFF.

Comments on this clone: One end of the junction varies from germline; a read error may be responsible. The chain links TRBV7-7 to TRBJ1-1, with D possibly being TRBD1 (5 bases). The germline V gene encodes CDR1 SSHAT and CDR2 FNYEAQ (reference sequence). This CDR3 spans 13 amino acids. CDR3 in amino acids: CASSPVRGTEAFF. Here the CDR3 DNA reads TGTGCTAGCAGCCCCGTAAGGGGAACTGAAGCTTTCTTT.

J is TRBJ1-5 and V is TRBV27; 8 nucleotides align to TRBD1. Germline-derived CDR1 and CDR2 are MNHEY and SMNVEV (reference sequence). The CDR3 is made up of 14 amino acids. Trimming cost V 3 bases and J 6 bases; bases outside gene matches: 4. The CDR3 spells CASSFITGGQPQHF. The CDR3 DNA reads TGTGCCAGCAGTTTCATTACAGGGGGTCAGCCCCAGCATTTT.

The chain is built from TRBV5-1 and TRBJ2-1; 8 positions match TRBD2. Per germline, CDR1 SGHRS and CDR2 YFSETQ. The CDR3 length is 16 residues. The V segment lost 0 bases and the J segment 1 base; nucleotides outside the gene matches: 3. CDR3 nucleotides: TGCGCCAGCAGCTTGGCGGGAGGGATATCCTACAATGAGCAGTTCTTC. Its protein is CASSLAGGISYNEQFF.

The chain links TRBV7-2 to TRBJ1-6, with TRBD1 matching over 10 bases. This CDR3 has 16 amino acids. Per germline, CDR1 SGHTA and CDR2 FQGNSA. The V and J ends lost 5 bases and 5 bases, in that order; junction bases with no gene match: 6. The CDR3 DNA sequence: TGTGCCAGCAGCCACAAGGGACAGGGGAATAATTCACCCCTCCACTTT. Protein sequence: CASSHKGQGNNSPLHF. The full variable domain, with the rest looked up from reference TRBV7-2 and TRBJ1-6, is GAGVSQSPSNKVTEKGKDVELRCDPISGHTALYWYRQSLGQGLEFLIYFQGNSAPDKSGLPSDRFSAERTGGSVSTLTIQRTQQEDSAVYLCASSHKGQGNNSPLHFGNGTRLTVT.

V usage is TRBV29-1 and J usage is TRBJ1-2; no firm D call. The length of the CDR3 is 12 residues. Looked up from germline, CDR1 is SQVTM and CDR2 is ANQGSEA. Trimming stripped 6 bases from V and 4 bases from J, with 12 bases between. The CDR3 region has the DNA TGCAGCGTCAGGTCGGGAGGCTATGGCTACACCTTC. It encodes CSVRSGGYGYTF.

The chain combines TRBV10-3 with TRBJ2-2; D is uncertain. Trimming removed 6 bases at V and 4 bases at J, with 9 bases between. The CDR3 consists of 13 residues. Germline-derived CDR1 and CDR2 are ENHRY and SYGVKD. CDR3 DNA sequence: TGTGCCATCAGACCAGACTCCACCGGGGAGCTGTTTTTT. This gives the protein CAIRPDSTGELFF.

This sequence joins TRBV27 and TRBJ1-6; D uncertain. V was pared by 2 bases and J by 3 bases, with 11 bases between. Germline V lookup: CDR1 MNHEY, CDR2 SMNVEV (reference sequence). The CDR3 has 16 amino acids. CDR3 in DNA: TGTGCCAGCAGTTTACGGTGGGGTAACTATAATTCACCCCTCCACTTT. This sequence encodes CASSLRWGNYNSPLHF.

The genes are TRBV7-9 and TRBJ2-7; 9 nucleotides agree with TRBD2. Looked up from germline, CDR1 is SEHNR and CDR2 is FQNEAQ (reference sequence). This CDR3 has 15 residues. Germline trimming cut 5 bases from V and 7 bases from J; bases unmatched to any gene: 12. The CDR3 bases are TGTGCCAGCAGCCCCCAGGTAGCGGGAGTACAGGAGCAGTACTTC. It encodes CASSPQVAGVQEQYF.